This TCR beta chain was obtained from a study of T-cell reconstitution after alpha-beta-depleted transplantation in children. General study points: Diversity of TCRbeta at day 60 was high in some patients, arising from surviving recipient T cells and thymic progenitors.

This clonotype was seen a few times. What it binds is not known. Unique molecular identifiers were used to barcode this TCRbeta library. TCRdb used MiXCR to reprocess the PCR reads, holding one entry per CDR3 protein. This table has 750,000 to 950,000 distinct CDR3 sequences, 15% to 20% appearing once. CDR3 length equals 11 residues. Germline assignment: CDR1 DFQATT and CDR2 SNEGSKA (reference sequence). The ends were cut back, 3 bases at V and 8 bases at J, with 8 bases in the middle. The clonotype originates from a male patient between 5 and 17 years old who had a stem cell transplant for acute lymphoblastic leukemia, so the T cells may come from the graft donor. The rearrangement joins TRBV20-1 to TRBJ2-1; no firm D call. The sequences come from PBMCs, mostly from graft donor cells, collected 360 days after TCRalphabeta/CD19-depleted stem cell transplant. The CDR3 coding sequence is TGCAGTGCTAGGCTACGGTATGAGCAGTTCTTC. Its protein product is CSARLRYEQFF.